The clone carrying this T cell receptor beta chain appeared a few times. Its antigen remains unidentified. The sample is drawn from a study of T cell responses to AZD1222 COVID-19 vaccine. Findings of the study overall: Donors were largely white British and mainly female; clonal diversity was possibly underestimated. Once two AZD1222 doses were given, Spike-specific TCR breadth and depth went up.

Germline loops: CDR1 LGHDT, CDR2 YNNKEL (reference sequence). The CDR3 is 15 residues long. With 4 bases clipped from V and 3 bases from J, the junction kept 4 bases outside the gene matches. Produced via immunoSEQ multiplex PCR; TCRdb's table is partial and in-frame only. The data hold over 150,000 clones, with less than 95% observed a single time. The genes are TRBV3-1 (or the pseudogene TRBV3-2) and TRBJ2-3; 10 nucleotides agree with TRBD2. Here the sequenced sample was peripheral blood, taken on day 0 of AZD1222 vaccination. The receptor was derived from an adult in good health. In DNA, the CDR3 is TGTGCCAGCAGCCGATCTAGCGGGGGTACAGATACGCAGTATTTT. This translates into CASSRSSGGTDTQYF.